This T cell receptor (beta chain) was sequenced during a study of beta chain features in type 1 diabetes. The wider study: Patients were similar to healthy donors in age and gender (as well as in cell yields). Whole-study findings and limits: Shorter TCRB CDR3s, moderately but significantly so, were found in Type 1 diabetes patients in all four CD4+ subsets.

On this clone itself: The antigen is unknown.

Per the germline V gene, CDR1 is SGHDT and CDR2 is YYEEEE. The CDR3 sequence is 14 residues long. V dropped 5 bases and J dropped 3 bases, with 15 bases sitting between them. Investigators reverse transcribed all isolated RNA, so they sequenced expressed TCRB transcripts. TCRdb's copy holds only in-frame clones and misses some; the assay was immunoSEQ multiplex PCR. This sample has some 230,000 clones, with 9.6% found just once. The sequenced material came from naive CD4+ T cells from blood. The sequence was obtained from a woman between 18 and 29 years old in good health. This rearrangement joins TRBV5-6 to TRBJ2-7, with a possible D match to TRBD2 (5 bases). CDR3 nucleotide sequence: TGTGCCAGCAGTCTGGTAAGCGGAAACTACGAGCAGTACTTC. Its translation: CASSLVSGNYEQYF.